This T cell receptor beta chain came from a study of cytomegalovirus exposure and HLA in healthy donors. Study-wide context: The 120 validation repertoires were produced on the same platform as the roughly 660 repertoires of the first cohort. This was reported in a later analysis. Findings and caveats of the study: Investigators reported over 150 TCR beta chains as tied to cytomegalovirus. It was reportedly the case that the classifier diagnosed cytomegalovirus status with high specificity and sensitivity. The authors confirmed in vitro that a few CMV-associated chains were specific for CMV antigens.

Trimming pared 8 bases from V and 4 bases from J, leaving 11 bases between. The germline gives CDR1 MDHEN, CDR2 SYDVKM. CDR3 length: 12 amino acids. This clone was counted a single time. What it recognizes is unknown. Measured with immunoSEQ multiplex PCR; TCRdb has only the in-frame clones, and not every one. The sample consists of about 98,000 clones, around 85% of them appearing once. Source material: PBMCs. The clonotype comes from a woman in her thirties in good health and CMV-seronegative. The chain couples TRBV28 to TRBJ1-2; possible D gene TRBD1, 6 bases. CDR3 nucleotide sequence: TGTGCCAGCCGGGGGGGCGGCTATGGCTACACCTTC. It codes for CASRGGGYGYTF.